One sample yielded the 13 T cell receptor beta chains listed below, sequenced in a study of graft-versus-host responses after intestinal transplantation. Some clones are missing from TCRdb's copy, which holds only in-frame ones; the method was immunoSEQ multiplex PCR. The table records about 40,000 clones, under 95% of them present only once. Sample: PBMCs, taken approximately 310 days after intestinal transplant. The receptor source for this set is a human patient who received an intestinal transplant, so some T cells may come from the graft donor.

The rearrangement joins TRBV4-1 to TRBJ2-7; possible D gene TRBD1, 5 bases. CDR1 MGHRA and CDR2 YSYEKL come from the germline V gene. The CDR3 is 15 amino acids. Deletions cut 0 bases from V and 5 bases from J, with 14 bases between. In nucleotides, the CDR3 is TGCGCCAGCAGCCAAGATCAGGGTCTCACGGACGAGCAGTACTTC. It codes for CASSQDQGLTDEQYF.

By share, this clone ranks as medium-sized. V is TRBV18 and J is TRBJ1-2, with D uncertain. Trimming stripped 2 bases from V and 8 bases from J, with 18 bases between. The CDR3 loop spans 15 amino acids. CDR1 is KGHSH, CDR2 LQKENI, per germline. DNA of the CDR3: TGTGCCAGCTCACCATCGGGCGTGCGGGAGGCCGGCTACACCTTC. It encodes CASSPSGVREAGYTF.

J is TRBJ2-7 and V is TRBV6-1, with D possibly matching TRBD1 (5 bases). In germline, CDR1 is MNHNS, CDR2 SASEGT. V lost 5 bases to trimming and J lost 0 bases, with 11 bases between them. The CDR3 spans 14 residues. The CDR3 here is CASSSRQYSYEQYF. The CDR3 DNA is TGTGCCAGCAGTTCTCGACAGTACTCCTACGAGCAGTACTTC.

Turning to this clone: The junction differs from germline at one of its ends, possibly a read error. The same CDR3 also results from other DNA sequences found in this sample. This CDR3 reads CASRVGQGVNQPQHF. The DNA of the CDR3 is TGCGCCAGCAGGGTGGGACAGGGGGTCAATCAGCCCCAGCATTTT. The chain combines TRBV2 with TRBJ1-5; 11 positions match TRBD1. Germline CDR1 reads SNHLY; CDR2 reads FYNNEI. The CDR3 totals 15 residues.

V usage is TRBV7-9 and J usage is TRBJ1-2, with 7 bases matching TRBD1. With 5 bases clipped from V and 4 bases from J, the junction kept 10 bases outside the gene matches. Germline CDR1 reads SEHNR; CDR2 reads FQNEAQ (reference sequence). The CDR3 consists of 15 residues. This chain's CDR3 is CASSLDRDVVYGYTF. The CDR3 DNA sequence: TGTGCCAGCAGCCTTGACAGGGACGTGGTCTATGGCTACACCTTC. Based on the CDR3 plus reference TRBV7-9 and TRBJ1-2, the full variable domain is DTGVSQNPRHKITKRGQNVTFRCDPISEHNRLYWYRQTLGQGPEFLTYFQNEAQLEKSRLLSDRFSAERPKGSFSTLEIQRTEQGDSAMYLCASSLDRDVVYGYTFGSGTRLTVV.

The chain couples TRBV5-6 to TRBJ1-2; 8 nucleotides line up with TRBD1. V was pared by 4 bases and J by 4 bases, with 3 bases of the junction left unmatched. Germline CDR1 and CDR2: SGHDT and YYEEEE. This CDR3 has 13 amino acids. CDR3 amino acids: CASSVGQAYGYTF. As DNA, the CDR3 is TGTGCCAGCAGCGTGGGACAGGCCTATGGCTACACCTTC.

The chain employs TRBV4-1 and TRBJ1-3, with TRBD1 matching over 9 bases. The V and J ends lost 0 bases and 4 bases, in that order; junction bases with no gene match: 16. Germline CDR1 MGHRA, CDR2 YSYEKL. This CDR3 comprises 20 residues. CDR3 DNA sequence: TGCGCCAGCAGCCAAGACCCAACCGGGACAGGGAAAGTAGGGGGAAACACCATATATTTT. Protein product: CASSQDPTGTGKVGGNTIYF.

The gene calls are TRBV10-1 and TRBJ1-3; D unresolved. The ends were cut back, 6 bases at V and 2 bases at J, with 11 bases in the middle. The length of the CDR3 is 14 residues. Germline CDR1 reads WNHNN; CDR2 reads SYGVQD (reference sequence). CDR3 region: CASSDGLAGNTIYF. CDR3 DNA sequence: TGCGCCAGCAGCGATGGTCTAGCTGGAAACACCATATATTTT.

The chain uses TRBV2 and TRBJ2-2; a weak D match, TRBD2 (6 bases). This CDR3 is 14 amino acids long. Germline CDR1 reads SNHLY; CDR2 reads FYNNEI. The V and J ends lost 7 bases and 11 bases respectively, with 20 bases between them. CDR3 in DNA: TGTGCCAGCATTATCGATAGCGGCCTTAGTGAGCTGTTTTTT. It encodes CASIIDSGLSELFF.

Remarks on this clone: Different DNA sequences within this sample yield the same CDR3. The chain is built from TRBV7-3 and TRBJ2-3, with 9 nucleotides matching TRBD2. The germline CDR1 and CDR2 sequences are SGHTA and FQGTGA. The CDR3 covers 14 residues. Trimming removed 2 bases from V and 3 bases from J; junction bases left unmatched: 0. The CDR3 DNA follows: TGTGCCAGCAGCTTACTAGCGGGAACAGATACGCAGTATTTT. Its translation is CASSLLAGTDTQYF.

CDR3 sequence: CAISNTGSETQYF. For the CDR3, the DNA is TGTGCCATCTCAAACACAGGGAGCGAGACCCAGTACTTC. The chain couples TRBV10-3 to TRBJ2-5; tentatively, D is TRBD1 (6 bases). V dropped 8 bases and J dropped 5 bases, with 15 bases sitting between them. Germline CDR1 is ENHRY and CDR2 is SYGVKD. CDR3 length: 13 residues.

The J gene is TRBJ1-4, the V gene TRBV7-2, with TRBD1 matching over 9 bases. The germline V gene encodes CDR1 SGHTA and CDR2 FQGNSA. The junction had 6 bases not matched to a gene; V was cut back by 5 bases and J by 8 bases. CDR3 length: 14 amino acids. In nucleotides, the CDR3 is TGTGCCAGCAGCCAGGACAGGGGAGGGGAAAAACTGTTTTTT. Translation: CASSQDRGGEKLFF. Complete variable domain (other parts from reference TRBV7-2 and TRBJ1-4): GAGVSQSPSNKVTEKGKDVELRCDPISGHTALYWYRQSLGQGLEFLIYFQGNSAPDKSGLPSDRFSAERTGGSVSTLTIQRTQQEDSAVYLCASSQDRGGEKLFFGSGTQLSVL.

The rearrangement uses TRBV6-1 and TRBJ2-7, with 7 bases lining up with TRBD1. Germline assignment: CDR1 MNHNS and CDR2 SASEGT. With 9 bases clipped from V and 2 bases from J, the junction kept 7 bases outside the gene matches. The CDR3 sequence is 13 residues long. CDR3 amino acids: CASSRDSPYEQYF. In nucleotides, the CDR3 is TGTGCCAGTTCAAGGGACAGCCCCTACGAGCAGTACTTC.